A selection of T cell receptor beta chains follows, all from one sample in a study of OX40 agonist ivuxolimab in advanced cancers. Assay used: immunoSEQ multiplex PCR; TCRdb lists only in-frame clones, some missing. The table includes about 88,000 clones, 75% to 90% detected once. Sequencing used CD4+ or CD8+ T cells sorted from blood, obtained in a trial of the OX40 agonist ivuxolimab. Source of these receptors: an adult with an advanced solid tumor such as melanoma, head and neck, liver or kidney cancer. Both conserved end residues are part of each CDR3. Each record gives: CDR3 DNA, CDR3 protein, V gene, J gene, D gene, clone size. A D gene is named only where the DNA matches it firmly. Size values are once, few and many counts, or a class for expanded clones, and some rows have none.

CDR3nt: TGTGCCAGCAGCTTAGGGGTAGCGGGGAGATCAGATACGCAGTATTTT; CDR3aa: CASSLGVAGRSDTQYF; v_gene: TRBV7-9; j_gene: TRBJ2-3; d_gene: TRBD2; abundance: once
CDR3nt: TGTGCCAGCAGTGAACAGGGGAATTATGGCTACACCTTC; CDR3aa: CASSEQGNYGYTF; v_gene: TRBV6-1; j_gene: TRBJ1-2; d_gene: NA; abundance: NA
CDR3nt: TGTGCCAGCAGCTTAGGGCCCGACGGGGGTGAAAAACTGTTTTTT; CDR3aa: CASSLGPDGGEKLFF; v_gene: TRBV7-6; j_gene: TRBJ1-4; d_gene: NA; abundance: NA
CDR3nt: TGCGCCAGCAGTTGGCCTAGCGGGAGGGGTACCGTCGAGCAGTACTTC; CDR3aa: CASSWPSGRGTVEQYF; v_gene: TRBV10-2; j_gene: TRBJ2-7; d_gene: TRBD2; abundance: once
CDR3nt: TGTGCCAGCAGCTTCAGTCCTAAGGGCAATCAGCCCCAGCATTTT; CDR3aa: CASSFSPKGNQPQHF; v_gene: TRBV5-6; j_gene: TRBJ1-5; d_gene: NA; abundance: NA
CDR3nt: TGTGCCAGCAGCGTGACGTGGGCCCGCCGGGAGACCCAGTACTTC; CDR3aa: CASSVTWARRETQYF; v_gene: TRBV9; j_gene: TRBJ2-5; d_gene: NA; abundance: NA
CDR3nt: TGTGCCAGCAGCGGCGGGGGACGGCCGATCAGCTCCTACGAGCAGTACTTC; CDR3aa: CASSGGGRPISSYEQYF; v_gene: TRBV5-6; j_gene: TRBJ2-7; d_gene: TRBD2; abundance: NA
CDR3nt: TGTGCCAGCAGGTCCGGGGGGCAAGGACTGAATACGCAGTATTTT; CDR3aa: CASRSGGQGLNTQYF; v_gene: TRBV11-2; j_gene: TRBJ2-3; d_gene: NA; abundance: NA
CDR3nt: TGTGCCAGCAGCCCAGGAGATTATGAAAAACTGTTTTTT; CDR3aa: CASSPGDYEKLFF; v_gene: TRBV7-9; j_gene: TRBJ1-4; d_gene: NA; abundance: NA
CDR3nt: TGTGCCAGCAGCTTACAGCGGGAGGGAACAGATACGCAGTATTTT; CDR3aa: CASSLQREGTDTQYF; v_gene: TRBV7-9; j_gene: TRBJ2-3; d_gene: TRBD2; abundance: few
CDR3nt: TGCGCCAGCAGCCTCTTAGGACAGGAAGCCAATTCACCCCTCCACTTT; CDR3aa: CASSLLGQEANSPLHF; v_gene: TRBV4-3; j_gene: TRBJ1-6; d_gene: TRBD1; abundance: NA